One sample yielded the 4 T cell receptor beta chains listed below, sequenced in a study of neurological immune-mediated disorders. Each CDR3 protein is one row after TCRdb ran MiXCR on the 5' RACE reads. The repertoire has tens of thousands of distinct CDR3 sequences, roughly 13% of them found once; the top ten carry roughly 1.2%. The sequenced material came from PBMCs. The receptors originated from a female donor in good health.

This clonotype was detected ten times or more. The chain combines TRBV2 with TRBJ1-1, with D unresolved. Trimming took off 6 bases at V and 10 bases at J, with 9 bases between the two ends. The germline V gene encodes CDR1 SNHLY and CDR2 FYNNEI. The CDR3 covers 10 residues. CDR3 protein: CASRVLRAFF. The CDR3 DNA sequence: TGTGCCAGCAGGGTCCTCCGAGCTTTCTTT.

This clonotype was observed at least ten times. The V call is TRBV5-1, the J call TRBJ1-4; 9 nucleotides align to TRBD1. This CDR3 is built from 15 residues. CDR1 is SGHRS, CDR2 YFSETQ, per germline. J lost 8 bases, V lost 4 bases, and 9 bases had no gene match. The CDR3 is CASSPGDRVKEKLFF. The CDR3 coding sequence is TGCGCCAGCAGCCCAGGGGACAGGGTAAAAGAAAAACTGTTTTTT.

This clonotype was counted ten times or more. The CDR3 DNA follows: TGTGCCAGCAGCTACGGGACAGCTAACACCGGGGAGCTGTTTTTT. Translation: CASSYGTANTGELFF. This chain links TRBV7-2 with TRBJ2-2; TRBD1 matches 7 bases. Germline V gene data show CDR1 as SGHTA and CDR2 as FQGNSA. The CDR3 has 15 amino acids. V trimming: 4 bases; J trimming: 2 bases; junction bases outside the gene matches: 4.

There are many counts of this clonotype. The V and J genes are TRBV5-6 and TRBJ2-7, with 7 bases identical to TRBD1. CDR3 length: 14 residues. The germline V gene has CDR1 SGHDT and CDR2 YYEEEE. V shed 6 bases, J shed 2 bases, and the junction held 8 bases outside the gene matches. The CDR3 region has the DNA TGTGCCAGCATTCTCTGGGACAGCACCTACGAGCAGTACTTC. Translating gives CASILWDSTYEQYF.